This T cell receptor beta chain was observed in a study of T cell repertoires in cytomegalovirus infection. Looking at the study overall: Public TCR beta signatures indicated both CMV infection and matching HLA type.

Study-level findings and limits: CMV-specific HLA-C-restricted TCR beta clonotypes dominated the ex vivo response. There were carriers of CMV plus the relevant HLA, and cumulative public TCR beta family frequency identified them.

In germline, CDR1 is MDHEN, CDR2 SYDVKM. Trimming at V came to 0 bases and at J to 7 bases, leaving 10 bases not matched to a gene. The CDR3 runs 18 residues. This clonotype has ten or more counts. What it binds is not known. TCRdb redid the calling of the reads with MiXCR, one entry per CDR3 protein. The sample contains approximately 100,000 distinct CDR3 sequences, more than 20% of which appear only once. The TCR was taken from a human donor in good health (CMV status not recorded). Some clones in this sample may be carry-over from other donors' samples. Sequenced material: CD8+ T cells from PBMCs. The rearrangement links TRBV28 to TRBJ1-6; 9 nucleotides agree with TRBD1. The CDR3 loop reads CASSLWVDPDRGNSPLHF. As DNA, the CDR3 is TGTGCCAGCAGTTTATGGGTGGACCCGGACAGGGGAAATTCACCCCTCCACTTT.